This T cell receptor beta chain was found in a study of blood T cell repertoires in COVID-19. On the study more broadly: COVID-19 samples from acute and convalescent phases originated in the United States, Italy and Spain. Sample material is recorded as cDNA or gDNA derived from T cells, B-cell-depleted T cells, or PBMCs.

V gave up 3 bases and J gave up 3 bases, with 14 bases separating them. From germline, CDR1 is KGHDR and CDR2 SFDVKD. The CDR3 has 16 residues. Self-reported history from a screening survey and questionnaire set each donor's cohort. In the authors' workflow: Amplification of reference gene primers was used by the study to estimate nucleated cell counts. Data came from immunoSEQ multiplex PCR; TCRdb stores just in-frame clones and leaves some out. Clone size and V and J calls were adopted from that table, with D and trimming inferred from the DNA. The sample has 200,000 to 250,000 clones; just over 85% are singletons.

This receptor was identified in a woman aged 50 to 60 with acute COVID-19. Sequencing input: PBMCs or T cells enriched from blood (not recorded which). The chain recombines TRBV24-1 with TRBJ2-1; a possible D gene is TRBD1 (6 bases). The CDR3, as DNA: TGTGCCACCAGTGATAGACAGGCTGTCAACTACAATGAGCAGTTCTTC. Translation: CATSDRQAVNYNEQFF.